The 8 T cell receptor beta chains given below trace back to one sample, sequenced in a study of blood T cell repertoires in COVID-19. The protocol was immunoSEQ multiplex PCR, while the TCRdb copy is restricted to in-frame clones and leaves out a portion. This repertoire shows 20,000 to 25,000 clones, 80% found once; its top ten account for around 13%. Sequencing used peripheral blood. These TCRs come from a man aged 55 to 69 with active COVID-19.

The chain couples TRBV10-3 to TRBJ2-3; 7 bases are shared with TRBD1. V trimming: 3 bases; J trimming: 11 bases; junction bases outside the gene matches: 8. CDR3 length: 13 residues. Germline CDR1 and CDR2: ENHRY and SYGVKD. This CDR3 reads CAISDYSTGVQYF. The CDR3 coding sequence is TGTGCCATCAGTGATTATTCAACAGGGGTGCAGTATTTT.

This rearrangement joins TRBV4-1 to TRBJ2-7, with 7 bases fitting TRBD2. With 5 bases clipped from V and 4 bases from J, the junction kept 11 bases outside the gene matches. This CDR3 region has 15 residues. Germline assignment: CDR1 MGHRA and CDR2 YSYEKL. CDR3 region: CASSFAGGRAYEQYF. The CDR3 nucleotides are TGCGCCAGCAGCTTCGCTGGCGGGAGAGCGTACGAGCAGTACTTC.

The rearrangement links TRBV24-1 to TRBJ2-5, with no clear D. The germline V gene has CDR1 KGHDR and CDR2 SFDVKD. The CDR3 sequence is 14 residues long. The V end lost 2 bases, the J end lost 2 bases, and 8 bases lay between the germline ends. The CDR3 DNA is TGTGCCACCAGTGATTACACAGCTCAAGAGACCCAGTACTTC. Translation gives CATSDYTAQETQYF.

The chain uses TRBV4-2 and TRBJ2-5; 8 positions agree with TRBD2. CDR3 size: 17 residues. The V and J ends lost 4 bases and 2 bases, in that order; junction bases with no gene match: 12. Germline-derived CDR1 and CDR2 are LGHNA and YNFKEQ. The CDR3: CASSLPVAGLGQETQYF. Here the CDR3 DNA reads TGTGCCAGCAGCCTCCCAGTAGCGGGATTGGGGCAAGAGACCCAGTACTTC.

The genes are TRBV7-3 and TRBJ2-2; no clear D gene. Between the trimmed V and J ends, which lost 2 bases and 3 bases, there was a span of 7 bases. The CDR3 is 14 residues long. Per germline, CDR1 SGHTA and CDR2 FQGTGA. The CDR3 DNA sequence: TGTGCCAGCAGCTTAGAACTCTACACCGGGGAGCTGTTTTTT. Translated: CASSLELYTGELFF.

The CDR3 sequence: CASSLLPPSGLTSTDTQYF. The CDR3 nucleotides are TGTGCCAGCAGCCTACTCCCCCCTAGCGGGCTTACTAGCACAGATACGCAGTATTTT. V is TRBV7-8 and J is TRBJ2-3, with 8 bases identical to TRBD2. Per the germline V gene, CDR1 is SGHVS and CDR2 is FQNEAQ. J gave up 0 bases and V 5 bases, and 16 bases lay outside the gene matches. CDR3 length: 19 amino acids.

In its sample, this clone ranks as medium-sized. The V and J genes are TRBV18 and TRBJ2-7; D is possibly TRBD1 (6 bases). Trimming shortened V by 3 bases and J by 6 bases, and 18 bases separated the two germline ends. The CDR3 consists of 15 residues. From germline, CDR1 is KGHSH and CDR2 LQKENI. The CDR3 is CASSPSYAGDGEQYF. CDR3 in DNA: TGTGCCAGCTCACCTTCTTACGCAGGGGACGGCGAGCAGTACTTC.

Here the CDR3 DNA reads TGTGCCAGCACCAAGGGGCAACAAACCTACGAGCAGTACTTC. This gives the protein CASTKGQQTYEQYF. This sequence joins TRBV11-3 and TRBJ2-7; weak D call: TRBD1 (5 bases). The CDR3 covers 14 residues. The V end lost 7 bases, the J end lost 2 bases, and 15 bases lay between the germline ends. From germline, CDR1 is SGHNT and CDR2 YENEEA. Full variable domain (remainder filled in from reference TRBV11-3 and TRBJ2-7): EAGVVQSPRYKIIEKKQPVAFWCNPISGHNTLYWYLQNLGQGPELLIRYENEEAVDDSQLPKDRFSAERLKGVDSTLKIQPAELGDSAVYLCASTKGQQTYEQYFGPGTRLTVT.